The clone carrying this TCR beta chain was counted ten times or more. The data originate from a study of T cell repertoires in cytomegalovirus infection. Across the study: From public TCR beta signatures came an indication of both CMV infection and matching HLA type.

CDR3 length equals 14 residues. The germline V gene encodes CDR1 MDHEN and CDR2 SYDVKM. The V and J ends lost 8 bases and 4 bases respectively, with 15 bases between them. TCRdb redid the calling of the reads with MiXCR, one entry per CDR3 protein. The top ten clones hold around 6.5% of a sample with 200,000 to 300,000 distinct CDR3 sequences, roughly 6.5% of them seen once. The specimen sequenced was PBMCs. The chain carries TRBV28 and TRBJ2-1, with D possibly being TRBD1 or TRBD2 (6 bases each). The TCR originated in a human donor in good health (CMV status not recorded). Some clones in this sample may be carry-over from other donors' samples. The DNA for the CDR3 is TGTGCCAGCCAAAAGGGGGGTACTTACAATGAGCAGTTCTTC. Protein: CASQKGGTYNEQFF.